These 9 T cell receptor beta chains came from one sample sequenced in a study of T-cell memory formation after mild COVID-19. In TCRdb, the 5' RACE reads were re-called with MiXCR into one record per CDR3 protein. The sample has 350,000 to 500,000 distinct CDR3 sequences; around 19% are singletons. The material sequenced was PBMCs or a T cell subset sorted from them (not recorded which). All receptors derive from an adult woman who had mild COVID-19 (a few samples of this study predate the infection). Cell type and time point are not known.

This rearrangement joins TRBV12-3 or TRBV12-4 to TRBJ1-1; TRBD1 matches at 10 bases. The CDR3 is made up of 13 amino acids. The ends lost 6 bases at V and 9 bases at J; junction bases unmatched: 7. The CDR3 is CASSPGQGRQAFF. DNA for the CDR3: TGTGCCAGCAGCCCGGGACAGGGGCGTCAAGCTTTCTTT.

This clonotype was observed a handful of times. J is TRBJ2-1 and V is TRBV11-3; weak D call: TRBD1 (5 bases). The V and J ends lost 0 bases and 15 bases respectively, with 12 bases between them. Germline CDR1 is SGHNT and CDR2 is YENEEA. This CDR3 has 12 residues. CDR3 DNA sequence: TGTGCCAGCAGCTTAGACTCAGGGCTCCTGTTCTTC. Its translation: CASSLDSGLLFF.

The chain couples TRBV2 to TRBJ1-3, with 7 bases identical to TRBD1. The J segment lost 3 bases and the V segment lost 4 bases, leaving 6 bases of the junction unmatched. The length of the CDR3 is 15 residues. Looked up from germline, CDR1 is SNHLY and CDR2 is FYNNEI. In nucleotides, the CDR3 is TGTGCCAGCAGTGTTCCGACAGGGAATGGAAACACCATATATTTT. This encodes CASSVPTGNGNTIYF.

This clonotype was counted between two and nine times. The CDR3 sequence is CASSFGTSSEQYF. Here the CDR3 DNA reads TGTGCCAGCAGTTTCGGGACTAGTAGCGAGCAGTACTTC. This chain links TRBV12-3 or TRBV12-4 with TRBJ2-7, with 8 positions matching TRBD2. This CDR3 is 13 amino acids long. Germline trimming cut 3 bases from V and 6 bases from J; bases unmatched to any gene: 4.

This clonotype has a handful of counts. The J gene is TRBJ2-5, the V gene TRBV4-1; D is perhaps TRBD1 or TRBD2 (5 bases each). Germline lookup yields CDR1 MGHRA and CDR2 YSYEKL. The CDR3 runs 14 residues. The germline V and J ends were trimmed by 4 bases and 2 bases, with 11 bases remaining between them. The CDR3 nucleotides read TGCGCCAGCAGCCGCAATGAGGGGCAAGAGACCCAGTACTTC. Its protein is CASSRNEGQETQYF.

CDR3 residues: CASSSRGPSYEQYF. DNA of the CDR3: TGCGCCAGCAGCTCGAGGGGGCCCTCCTACGAGCAGTACTTC. The chain uses TRBV5-1 and TRBJ2-7, with 7 nucleotides matching TRBD1. The trim removed 3 bases at V and 0 bases at J, leaving 3 bases unmatched. The CDR3 sequence is 14 residues long. Germline CDR1 SGHRS, CDR2 YFSETQ.

The chain carries TRBV6-5 and TRBJ2-3; the D gene is possibly TRBD2 (6 bases). The CDR3 has 15 residues. CDR1 is MNHEY and CDR2 is SVGAGI in the germline V gene. The V and J ends lost 6 bases and 0 bases respectively, with 13 bases between them. The DNA for the CDR3 is TGTGCCAGCAGAGAGGGCGGGGTGAGCACAGATACGCAGTATTTT. Translation: CASREGGVSTDTQYF.

This clonotype has a handful of counts. The chain recombines TRBV6-2 or TRBV6-3 with TRBJ1-2; 7 nucleotides agree with TRBD1. Germline V gene lookup returns CDR1 MNHEY and CDR2 SVGEGT. The CDR3 runs 15 residues. The V gene end was trimmed by 0 bases and the J gene end by 2 bases; junction bases not matched to a gene: 3. CDR3 in amino acids: CASSYSATGNYGYTF. The CDR3 DNA reads as TGTGCCAGCAGTTACTCTGCGACAGGGAACTATGGCTACACCTTC.

This chain joins TRBV12-3 or TRBV12-4 and TRBJ2-2; 9 positions match TRBD1. The CDR3 is made up of 20 amino acids. V gave up 7 bases and J gave up 6 bases; unmatched junction bases: 24. In nucleotides, the CDR3 is TGTGCCAGCACTTTTCTATCGGGTTTTTCCGGGACAGGGTTTGCCGGGGAGCTGTTTTTT. This sequence encodes CASTFLSGFSGTGFAGELFF.